This T cell receptor (beta chain) is from a study of blood T cell repertoires in COVID-19. At the level of the study: Sources were T cells, B-cell-depleted T cells, or PBMCs; the material itself was cDNA or gDNA.

Looked up from germline, CDR1 is SQVTM and CDR2 is ANQGSEA. V lost 3 bases and J lost 2; bases outside the gene matches: 2. This CDR3 comprises 13 residues. This clone was found a few times. Some clones are missing from TCRdb's copy, which holds only in-frame ones; the method was immunoSEQ multiplex PCR. The sample lists approximately 400,000 clones; more than 75% were seen once. In terms of age and location, participants ranged from about 18 to 95 years and lived in about two dozen US areas. Membership in each cohort depended on participant-reported clinical history. For recovered donors of Cohort 3, there were two negative PCRs, clearance, or symptom resolution.

Material: PBMCs or T cells enriched from blood (not recorded which). The chain has TRBV29-1 and TRBJ1-2; TRBD1 matches at 8 bases. The sequence came from a woman aged 18-30 years who had recovered from COVID-19. The CDR3 sequence: CSVERTGNYGYTF. The CDR3 nucleotides are TGCAGCGTTGAGCGGACAGGGAACTATGGCTACACCTTC.